This T cell receptor (beta chain) stems from a study of neoadjuvant anti-PD-1 for oral cavity cancer. Libraries were prepared by immunoSEQ multiplex PCR; TCRdb keeps only in-frame clonotypes and omits some of them. The sample lists about 8,700 clones, approximately 62% occurring once. The CDR3 contains 16 residues. CDR1 MNHEY and CDR2 SMNVEV come from the germline V gene (reference sequence). Trimming removed 4 bases from V and 2 bases from J, with 15 bases in between. The sequences come from tumor tissue, collected before nivolumab (anti-PD-1) treatment. The genes are TRBV27 and TRBJ2-1, with D unclear. The receptor's source is a person aged 35 to 85 with oral cavity squamous cell carcinoma. CDR3 loop: CASSSLGRRTYNEQFF. The CDR3 DNA follows: TGTGCCAGCAGTTCTCTCGGCCGTCGGACCTACAATGAGCAGTTCTTC.